The 24 T cell receptor beta chains in this list originate from one sample, sequenced in a study of human T cells and chemical hapten exposure. TCRdb ran MiXCR on the RACE reads and lists one entry per CDR3 protein. The sample holds under 200,000 distinct CDR3 sequences, 30% seen once. The time point here: pre-sensitization, week 0. Treatment described: therapeutic diphenylcyclopropenone sensitization with weekly scalp DPC. Sequenced material: whole blood, taken in connection with sensitization to the hapten diphenylcyclopropenone (DPC). Receptors were obtained from a woman in her 30s with alopecia areata. Some clones in this sample may be carry-over from other donors' samples.

This chain uses TRBV19 with TRBJ2-1; TRBD2 matches 10 bases. The CDR3 consists of 14 residues. With 2 bases clipped from V and 6 bases from J, the junction kept 1 base outside the gene matches. The germline CDR1 and CDR2 sequences are LNHDA and SQIVND (reference sequence). CDR3 in amino acids: CASSISGRVNEQFF. CDR3 in DNA: TGTGCCAGTAGTATAAGCGGGAGGGTCAATGAGCAGTTCTTC.

The rearrangement joins TRBV4-2 to TRBJ1-2; tentative D call: TRBD1 (6 bases). Germline CDR1 LGHNA, CDR2 YNFKEQ. V gave up 1 base and J gave up 2 bases, with 11 bases separating them. This CDR3 contains 15 residues. CDR3 nucleotides: TGTGCCAGCAGCCAAGCCACAGGACAGAACTATGGCTACACCTTC. Its translation is CASSQATGQNYGYTF.

The chain joins TRBV5-5 to TRBJ2-4; D might be TRBD1 (6 bases). V lost 3 bases and J 6 bases, leaving 13 bases between the germline ends. The CDR3 length is 14 residues. Germline V gene sequence: CDR1 SGHKS, CDR2 YYEKEE (reference sequence). The CDR3 region has the DNA TGTGCCAGCAGCTCCTGGGACACATTAAACATTCAGTACTTC. The encoded protein is CASSSWDTLNIQYF.

With regard to this clonotype: An end of the junction differs from the germline gene, which may be a read error. The genes are TRBV5-4 and TRBJ2-7; perhaps TRBD2 as D (5 bases). The CDR3 has 12 residues. The germline gives CDR1 SGHNT, CDR2 YYREEE (reference sequence). CDR3 amino acids: CAGSISNGKQYF. CDR3 nucleotide sequence: TGTGCCGGCAGCATATCCAACGGGAAGCAGTACTTC.

The chain is built from TRBV11-2 and TRBJ2-7; TRBD2 aligns across 10 bases. CDR1 is SGHAT and CDR2 is FQNNGV in the germline V gene. The ends lost 0 bases at V and 9 bases at J; junction bases unmatched: 5. CDR3 length: 14 residues. CDR3 nucleotide sequence: TGTGCCAGCAGCTTAGATTTGGCTAGCGGGAGGCAGTACTTC. Protein sequence: CASSLDLASGRQYF. The full variable domain, its missing parts supplied by reference TRBV11-2 and TRBJ2-7, is EAGVAQSPRYKIIEKRQSVAFWCNPISGHATLYWYQQILGQGPKLLIQFQNNGVVDDSQLPKDRFSAERLKGVDSTLKIQPAKLEDSAVYLCASSLDLASGRQYFGPGTRLTVT.

The chain employs TRBV5-1 and TRBJ2-5; 13 bases map to TRBD2. The CDR3 loop spans 14 amino acids. Germline loops: CDR1 SGHRS, CDR2 YFSETQ. The CDR3 coding sequence is TGCGTCAGTGGACTAGCGGGAGAGGGGGAGACCCAGTACTTC. Residues: CVSGLAGEGETQYF.

J is TRBJ2-7 and V is TRBV6-5, with TRBD2 matching over 8 bases. From germline, CDR1 is MNHEY and CDR2 SVGAGI. Trimming took 0 bases from V and 2 from J; bases not matched to a gene: 6. CDR3 length: 16 amino acids. CDR3 amino acids: CASSYSTGGSTYEQYF. The DNA of the CDR3 is TGTGCCAGCAGTTACTCGACGGGGGGGTCAACCTACGAGCAGTACTTC.

The rearrangement uses TRBV28 and TRBJ2-2; D possibly matches TRBD1 or TRBD2 (5 bases each). V lost 6 bases and J lost 7, with 21 bases in between. The CDR3 has 16 amino acids. Germline CDR1 reads MDHEN; CDR2 reads SYDVKM. CDR3 loop: CASRPTGGNGGGELFF. In DNA, the CDR3 is TGTGCCAGCAGACCAACTGGGGGTAACGGCGGCGGGGAGCTGTTTTTT.

The chain recombines TRBV5-6 with TRBJ1-4, with TRBD1 matching 8 bases. There are 14 residues in the CDR3. Germline V gene sequence: CDR1 SGHDT, CDR2 YYEEEE. The J segment lost 7 bases and the V segment lost 4 bases, leaving 6 bases of the junction unmatched. The CDR3, as DNA: TGTGCCAGCAGCCGCGGGACAGGTGGTGAAAAACTGTTTTTT. As protein: CASSRGTGGEKLFF.

This clonotype was detected a few times. The rearrangement uses TRBV20-1 and TRBJ2-7; D is unresolved. The germline V and J ends were trimmed by 7 bases and 2 bases, with 21 bases remaining between them. This CDR3 has 15 amino acids. Germline loops: CDR1 DFQATT, CDR2 SNEGSKA (reference sequence). The CDR3 reads CSVVGPQFRPYEQYF. The DNA for the CDR3 is TGCAGTGTTGTCGGGCCCCAATTTCGGCCCTACGAGCAGTACTTC.

This clonotype showed up just a few times. The rearrangement links TRBV27 to TRBJ1-1, with D possibly being TRBD1 (6 bases). V was clipped by 5 bases and J by 0 bases, with 16 bases between them. The CDR3 is made up of 16 amino acids. Germline values: CDR1 MNHEY, CDR2 SMNVEV (reference sequence). This CDR3 reads CASSPRGSVMNTEAFF. The CDR3 DNA follows: TGTGCCAGCAGTCCGAGGGGGAGTGTAATGAACACTGAAGCTTTCTTT.

The V and J genes are TRBV12-3 or TRBV12-4 and TRBJ1-4; D is unclear. The V gene lost 1 base and the J gene lost 0 bases, with 3 bases spanning the gap. This CDR3 is 14 amino acids long. The CDR3 spells CASSLEATNEKLFF. CDR3 coding DNA: TGTGCCAGCAGTTTAGAGGCAACTAATGAAAAACTGTTTTTT.

This rearrangement joins TRBV3-1 to TRBJ1-5, with 7 bases fitting TRBD1. This CDR3 comprises 15 residues. Germline lookup yields CDR1 LGHDT and CDR2 YNNKEL (reference sequence). Germline trimming cut 0 bases from V and 2 bases from J; bases unmatched to any gene: 1. The CDR3 is CASSQDTGGNQPQHF. CDR3 DNA: TGTGCCAGCAGCCAAGACACAGGGGGCAATCAGCCCCAGCATTTT.

The rearrangement joins TRBV6-5 to TRBJ1-2, with TRBD1 matching 8 bases. Per germline, CDR1 MNHEY and CDR2 SVGAGI. This CDR3 is built from 16 residues. V lost 1 base, J lost 8 bases, and 12 bases stayed unmatched. The CDR3, as DNA: TGTGCCAGCAGTTACTTCTCCTGGACAGGGATGGAGGGCTACACCTTC. Encoded protein: CASSYFSWTGMEGYTF.

V gene TRBV2 combines with J gene TRBJ1-5, with 7 bases fitting TRBD1. Per the germline V gene, CDR1 is SNHLY and CDR2 is FYNNEI. The CDR3 covers 13 residues. Trimming removed 7 bases from V and 7 bases from J; junction bases left unmatched: 7. DNA for the CDR3: TGTGCCAGCACATGGGACAGCGGGCAGCCCCAGCATTTT. Translation: CASTWDSGQPQHF. Full variable domain (remainder filled in from reference TRBV2 and TRBJ1-5): EPEVTQTPSHQVTQMGQEVILRCVPISNHLYFYWYRQILGQKVEFLVSFYNNEISEKSEIFDDQFSVERPDGSNFTLKIRSTKLEDSAMYFCASTWDSGQPQHFGDGTRLSIL.

This clonotype has at least ten counts. V gene TRBV10-3 combines with J gene TRBJ1-1; D is uncertain. The V end lost 10 bases, the J end lost 2 bases, and 14 bases lay between the germline ends. The length of the CDR3 is 13 residues. From germline, CDR1 is ENHRY and CDR2 SYGVKD. The CDR3 protein is CATSYDFNTEAFF. DNA of the CDR3: TGTGCCACCTCCTACGATTTCAACACTGAAGCTTTCTTT.

This clonotype was counted a few times. The chain joins TRBV4-1 to TRBJ1-1; D gene uncertain. The CDR3 sequence is 11 residues long. V lost 0 bases, J lost 6 bases, and 2 bases lay in between. CDR1 and CDR2 from the germline V gene are MGHRA and YSYEKL. The CDR3 nucleotides read TGCGCCAGCAGCCAAGATGCTGAAGCTTTCTTT. It specifies CASSQDAEAFF.

This clonotype was seen a handful of times. The chain recombines TRBV19 with TRBJ1-5, with D unresolved. The V gene's germline CDR1 is LNHDA and CDR2 SQIVND (reference sequence). The CDR3 is 16 amino acids. The V end was cut by 2 bases, the J end by 3 bases, with 14 bases between. CDR3 in amino acids: CASSILRAGYNQPQHF. CDR3 coding DNA: TGTGCCAGTAGTATACTGAGGGCGGGATACAATCAGCCCCAGCATTTT.

This clonotype was counted only a few times. The chain joins TRBV20-1 to TRBJ1-4, with 9 bases that match TRBD1. The germline gives CDR1 DFQATT, CDR2 SNEGSKA (reference sequence). The CDR3 contains 13 residues. With V trimmed by 5 bases and J by 7 bases, 5 bases remained unmatched. The CDR3 DNA reads as TGCAGTGCTGTCGGGACAGGGCTTGAAAAACTGTTTTTT. Amino acid sequence: CSAVGTGLEKLFF.

This clonotype was detected many times. The rearrangement joins TRBV4-2 to TRBJ2-3; unclear D gene. This CDR3 spans 14 amino acids. Germline V CDR1 and CDR2: LGHNA, YNFKEQ. Between the trimmed V and J ends, which lost 2 bases and 1 base, there was a span of 7 bases. CDR3 nucleotide sequence: TGTGCCAGCAGCCAATCGATGGGCACAGATACGCAGTATTTT. This sequence encodes CASSQSMGTDTQYF.

The gene calls are TRBV20-1 and TRBJ2-1; 8 bases agree with TRBD2. This CDR3 comprises 16 residues. Germline assignment: CDR1 DFQATT and CDR2 SNEGSKA (reference sequence). J lost 5 bases, V lost 0 bases, and 9 bases had no gene match. CDR3 in DNA: TGCAGTGCTAGAGATCCGGGACTAGGAACCCACAATGAGCAGTTCTTC. Protein: CSARDPGLGTHNEQFF.

This clonotype was seen a few times. The CDR3 is CASRGLADTGELFF. CDR3 nucleotide sequence: TGTGCCAGCAGGGGACTAGCGGACACCGGGGAGCTGTTTTTT. The rearrangement links TRBV2 to TRBJ2-2; 11 bases map to TRBD2. The germline V gene has CDR1 SNHLY and CDR2 FYNNEI. The ends lost 6 bases at V and 3 bases at J; junction bases unmatched: 0. This CDR3 is 14 amino acids long.

The chain combines TRBV6-2 or TRBV6-3 with TRBJ1-5; D unresolved. Germline CDR1 MNHEY, CDR2 SVGEGT. Trimming took off 9 bases at V and 3 bases at J, with 9 bases between the two ends. This CDR3 is 12 amino acids long. CDR3 loop: CARKAVNQPQHF. DNA of the CDR3: TGTGCCAGAAAAGCGGTCAATCAGCCCCAGCATTTT.

The V gene is TRBV5-1, the J gene TRBJ2-2, with 7 bases lining up with TRBD1. V was clipped by 7 bases and J by 3 bases; unmatched bases: 3. This CDR3 is built from 13 residues. Germline CDR1 and CDR2: SGHRS and YFSETQ. CDR3 residues: CASGDSDTGELFF. In DNA form, the CDR3 reads TGCGCCAGCGGGGACAGTGACACCGGGGAGCTGTTTTTT.